A single T cell receptor (beta chain) is shown here with its context. The sample comes from a study of preoperative IRX-2 immunotherapy in early breast cancer. Treatment given: preoperative locoregional IRX-2 cytokine immunotherapy. This CDR3 is 20 amino acids long. After removal of 5 bases from V and 4 bases from J, the junction contained 18 bases not matched to a gene. Germline-derived CDR1 and CDR2 are MNHGY and SAAAGT. TCRdb keeps only in-frame clones here, not all; method: immunoSEQ multiplex PCR. The sample records some 1,100 clones, roughly 80% being singletons. Sequences were derived from tumor tissue, sampled before IRX-2 immunotherapy. The chain is built from TRBV6-8 and TRBJ2-1, with 12 bases that match TRBD2. This receptor was obtained from a human donor with breast cancer. The CDR3 DNA is TGTGCCAGCAGTGGGCGCGAGTCGAGACTAGCGGGAGTTCAATACAATGAGCAGTTCTTC. Amino acid sequence: CASSGRESRLAGVQYNEQFF.